A single sample is the source of the 30 T cell receptor beta chains below, sequenced in a study of neurological immune-mediated disorders (dated by TCRdb to the late 2010s). Receptors were amplified or captured by 5' RACE. The run used an Illumina HiSeq 2500. TCRdb itself trimmed the public reads at Q25 with fastp, ran MiXCR and retained productive beta chains. Rows are unified per CDR3 protein, each entry keeping the most common DNA and genes. The sample has more than 20,000 distinct CDR3 sequences on record, roughly 15% of them singletons. Of the sample, 15% is held by the ten largest clones. Sequencing input: PBMCs. These receptors were obtained from a female donor with HTLV-1-associated myelopathy (HAM/TSP).

This clonotype was picked up many times. This chain joins TRBV12-3 or TRBV12-4 and TRBJ2-7; TRBD2 matches 13 bases. The junction had 9 bases not matched to a gene; V was cut back by 5 bases and J by 5 bases. CDR3 length equals 16 residues. CDR3 nucleotides: TGTGCCAGCAGTCCCTTACTAGCGGGGGGGTCCAACGAGCAGTACTTC. This encodes CASSPLLAGGSNEQYF.

This clonotype was seen more than once but under ten times. The chain couples TRBV12-3 or TRBV12-4 to TRBJ1-5; 7 nucleotides agree with TRBD1. J was trimmed by 3 bases and V by 5 bases; bases with no gene match: 7. The CDR3 length is 15 residues. Written as DNA, the CDR3 is TGTGCCAGCAGTCTTTGGGGGACAGTCAATCAGCCCCAGCATTTT. Translated: CASSLWGTVNQPQHF.

There are many counts of this clonotype. The CDR3 DNA follows: TGTGCCAGCAGTTCGGGACTCACAGATACGCAGTATTTT. Its protein product is CASSSGLTDTQYF. The J gene is TRBJ2-3, the V gene TRBV27, with a tentative D call TRBD2 (6 bases). CDR3 length: 13 amino acids. V gave up 4 bases and J gave up 2 bases, with 7 bases separating them. Germline V lookup: CDR1 MNHEY, CDR2 SMNVEV (reference sequence).

In its sample, this clonotype was seen many times. The V and J genes are TRBV6-1 and TRBJ2-3; perhaps TRBD2 as D (5 bases). Germline lookup yields CDR1 MNHNS and CDR2 SASEGT. The CDR3 consists of 14 residues. The ends were cut back, 8 bases at V and 0 bases at J, with 12 bases in the middle. Here the CDR3 reads CASSIRTSTDTQYF. Here the CDR3 DNA reads TGTGCCAGCTCGATTAGGACTAGCACAGATACGCAGTATTTT.

This clonotype has a count of ten or more. V and J are TRBV5-1 and TRBJ2-5, with TRBD2 identical over 8 bases. Germline CDR1 and CDR2: SGHRS and YFSETQ. The CDR3 length is 15 residues. V shed 5 bases and J 8 bases; nucleotides not matched to a gene: 14. The CDR3 DNA is TGCGCCAGCAGTTCCTCCCGTAGCGGGGAGGGCACCCAGTACTTC. Protein sequence: CASSSSRSGEGTQYF.

By proportion, this clonotype is medium-sized. The rearrangement joins TRBV20-1 to TRBJ2-3, with D hard to call. With 2 bases removed from V and 3 bases from J, the gap between germline ends came to 6 bases. Germline loops: CDR1 DFQATT, CDR2 SNEGSKA (reference sequence). There are 12 residues in the CDR3. The CDR3 sequence: CSARIGTDTQYF. The CDR3 nucleotides are TGCAGTGCTAGAATAGGTACAGATACGCAGTATTTT.

The sample holds many counts of this clonotype. The CDR3 DNA follows: TGTGCCAGCAGCTCCTGGGATACGCAGTATTTT. Translation: CASSSWDTQYF. The chain combines TRBV7-2 with TRBJ2-3; no reliable D call. V dropped 4 bases and J dropped 6 bases, with 5 bases sitting between them. CDR1 is SGHTA, CDR2 FQGNSA, per germline. This CDR3 is 11 amino acids long.

There are a few counts of this clonotype. The V gene is TRBV6-1, the J gene TRBJ2-7; the D is unclear. The CDR3 is 13 residues long. CDR1 is MNHNS, CDR2 SASEGT, per germline. Trimming took off 10 bases at V and 3 bases at J, with 16 bases between the two ends. In DNA form, the CDR3 reads TGTGCCACACTATCGACTCCGATCTACGAGCAGTACTTC. Protein: CATLSTPIYEQYF.

This clonotype was found many times. This sequence joins TRBV6-2 or TRBV6-3 and TRBJ2-7; D not resolved. Trimming took 4 bases from V and 1 from J, leaving 8 bases between them. Germline lookup yields CDR1 MNHEY and CDR2 SVGEGT. CDR3 length equals 13 residues. The CDR3 DNA is TGTGCCAGCAGTTTTGCCTCGTCCTACGAGCAGTACTTC. Encoded protein: CASSFASSYEQYF.

This clonotype was observed many times. The genes are TRBV20-1 and TRBJ2-7; TRBD2 aligns across 9 bases. CDR1 is DFQATT, CDR2 SNEGSKA, per germline (reference sequence). V was clipped by 6 bases and J by 4 bases; unmatched bases: 10. This CDR3 is 14 amino acids long. CDR3 sequence: CSAGGLAGIYEQYF. The CDR3 DNA follows: TGCAGTGCCGGGGGCCTAGCGGGGATATACGAGCAGTACTTC.

To note about this clonotype: A read error is possible here, since a much larger clone lies one base away. J is TRBJ2-3 and V is TRBV5-1; 14 bases align to TRBD2. The germline V gene encodes CDR1 SGHRS and CDR2 YFSETQ. The CDR3 extends over 18 amino acids. DNA of the CDR3: TGCGCCAGCAGCCCGGGACTAGCGGGAGCTGTGGACACAGATACGCAGTGTTTT. Protein sequence: CASSPGLAGAVDTDTQCF.

This clonotype was counted ten times or more. CDR3 sequence: CSARARGRTGANVLTF. The CDR3 bases are TGCAGTGCTAGAGCGCGGGGCCGAACTGGGGCCAACGTCCTGACTTTC. V gene TRBV20-1 combines with J gene TRBJ2-6; a weak D match, TRBD2 (6 bases). The CDR3 sequence is 16 residues long. V was clipped by 1 base and J by 2 bases, with 12 bases between them. Germline CDR1 reads DFQATT; CDR2 reads SNEGSKA (reference sequence).

This clonotype is medium-sized. The chain joins TRBV20-1 to TRBJ2-3, with 11 bases lining up with TRBD2. Germline CDR1 DFQATT, CDR2 SNEGSKA (reference sequence). The V gene end was trimmed by 5 bases and the J gene end by 8 bases; junction bases not matched to a gene: 12. The CDR3 runs 15 residues. CDR3 protein: CSAGRGSGRAGTQYF. The DNA for the CDR3 is TGCAGTGCTGGCCGGGGTAGCGGGAGGGCCGGTACGCAGTATTTT.

In DNA form, the CDR3 reads TGCGCCAGCAGGTTCGTGATCCAGGGTAGCTACGAGCAGTACTTC. Its translation: CASRFVIQGSYEQYF. The rearrangement joins TRBV5-1 to TRBJ2-7; TRBD1 might be the D (5 bases). The CDR3 is 15 residues long. Germline-derived CDR1 and CDR2 are SGHRS and YFSETQ. Trimming left V 5 bases short and J 3 bases short, with 18 bases between.

By share, this clonotype ranks as medium-sized. This chain joins TRBV5-1 and TRBJ2-7; D is unclear. This CDR3 is 14 amino acids long. Deletions cut 2 bases from V and 0 bases from J, with 9 bases between. Germline CDR1 and CDR2: SGHRS and YFSETQ. This CDR3 is CASSFDVSSYEQYF. DNA of the CDR3: TGCGCCAGCAGCTTCGACGTTAGCTCCTACGAGCAGTACTTC.

This clonotype has a count of ten or more. The chain employs TRBV4-1 and TRBJ1-5; D is unresolved. Germline lookup yields CDR1 MGHRA and CDR2 YSYEKL. The CDR3 is 18 amino acids. The V end was cut by 0 bases, the J end by 4 bases, with 19 bases between. The CDR3 reads CASSQDPQIGVPNQPQHF. DNA for the CDR3: TGCGCCAGCAGCCAAGATCCTCAGATTGGAGTTCCTAATCAGCCCCAGCATTTT.

This clonotype was seen repeatedly, ten times or more. CDR3 in DNA: TGCAGTGCTAGAGATTCTCGGGGTAGGGACTATGGCTACACCTTC. It is translated as CSARDSRGRDYGYTF. The chain has TRBV20-1 and TRBJ1-2; D gene uncertain. Germline V gene data show CDR1 as DFQATT and CDR2 as SNEGSKA (reference sequence). This CDR3 comprises 15 residues. Deletions cut 0 bases from V and 3 bases from J, with 14 bases between.

As to this clonotype: The junction and the germline gene differ at one end; a read error may be behind it. The genes are TRBV11-2 and TRBJ2-3; TRBD2 might be the D (6 bases). CDR3 length: 15 amino acids. CDR1 and CDR2 (germline): SGHAT, FQNNGV. CDR3 sequence: CSSSLWTTHTDTQYF. CDR3 bases: TGTTCCAGCAGCTTATGGACTACACACACAGATACGCAGTATTTT.

This clonotype was recorded at least ten times. The chain uses TRBV29-1 and TRBJ2-2; tentatively, D is TRBD2 (5 bases). Germline V gene lookup returns CDR1 SQVTM and CDR2 ANQGSEA. The CDR3 is made up of 13 amino acids. Trimming took off 3 bases at V and 1 base at J, with 6 bases between the two ends. CDR3 bases: TGCAGCGTTGATGAGGGGAACACCGGGGAGCTGTTTTTT. Translation gives CSVDEGNTGELFF.

This clonotype is medium-sized (0.01 to 0.1%) within its sample. The genes are TRBV20-1 and TRBJ2-3, with D hard to call. Trimming shortened V by 5 bases and J by 2 bases, and 8 bases separated the two germline ends. The germline CDR1 and CDR2 sequences are DFQATT and SNEGSKA (reference sequence). The CDR3 is 12 residues long. CDR3 protein: CSAPGATDTQYF. CDR3 nucleotides: TGCAGTGCTCCCGGCGCCACAGATACGCAGTATTTT.

To note about this clonotype: Because the CDR3's place on the DNA is in doubt, the DNA is left out and the CDR3 is given as listed by TCRdb. This chain uses TRBV5-4 with TRBJ1-1; TRBD1 is the table's D call and was not checked against the DNA. The CDR3 length is 22 residues, termini included. Germline assignment: CDR1 SGHNT and CDR2 YYREEE (reference sequence). CDR3 amino acids: CASSFYICSARDPRTGVTEAFF.

The table lists this clonotype with many counts. CDR3 loop: CATSDRTGIGETQYF. CDR3 DNA sequence: TGTGCCACCAGTGATAGGACAGGGATCGGGGAGACCCAGTACTTC. V usage is TRBV24-1 and J usage is TRBJ2-5; 8 nucleotides align to TRBD1. CDR1 KGHDR and CDR2 SFDVKD come from the germline V gene. J was trimmed by 5 bases and V by 3 bases; bases with no gene match: 7. The CDR3 loop spans 15 amino acids.

To note about this clonotype: A much larger clone lies one base from this, so it may be a read error. This sequence joins TRBV5-1 and TRBJ2-3; 7 nucleotides line up with TRBD2. CDR1 and CDR2 (germline): SGHRS, YFSETQ. Germline trimming cut 3 bases from V and 1 base from J; bases unmatched to any gene: 14. The CDR3 spans 18 residues. As DNA, the CDR3 is TGCGCCAGCAGCTCCGGAATTAGCGGGTCGACGGGCACAGATACGCAGTATTTT. It encodes CASSSGISGSTGTDTQYF.

This clonotype has ten or more counts. J is TRBJ2-1 and V is TRBV6-5; TRBD2 matches at 13 bases. The V segment lost 6 bases and the J segment 0 bases; nucleotides outside the gene matches: 8. This CDR3 spans 18 amino acids. Germline-derived CDR1 and CDR2 are MNHEY and SVGAGI. CDR3 coding DNA: TGTGCCAGCAGACCCGGGACTAGCGGGATCCGCTCCTACAATGAGCAGTTCTTC. Translation: CASRPGTSGIRSYNEQFF.

This clonotype was detected ten times or more. V usage is TRBV12-3 or TRBV12-4 and J usage is TRBJ1-2; D not resolved. Trimming cost V 3 bases and J 0 bases, with 5 bases left between them. The CDR3 spans 13 residues. The CDR3 DNA reads TGTGCCAGCAGTTTTACTACTAACTATGGCTACACCTTC. Protein sequence: CASSFTTNYGYTF.

Ten or more counts support this clonotype. The CDR3 DNA is TGCGCCAGCAGCCGACACTCTGGAAACACCATATATTTT. Translated, it gives CASSRHSGNTIYF. The J gene is TRBJ1-3, the V gene TRBV4-3; D not certain. Looked up from germline, CDR1 is LGHNA and CDR2 is YSLEER. V lost 4 bases and J lost 0, with 4 bases in between. The CDR3 covers 13 residues.

At least ten counts were recorded for this clonotype. This sequence joins TRBV20-1 and TRBJ2-7; TRBD2 aligns across 13 bases. CDR1 is DFQATT, CDR2 SNEGSKA, per germline (reference sequence). This CDR3 contains 15 residues. V lost 0 bases and J lost 4; bases outside the gene matches: 3. The CDR3 is CSARELAGGLYEQYF. CDR3 DNA: TGCAGTGCTAGAGAACTAGCGGGAGGGCTTTACGAGCAGTACTTC.

The sample holds many counts of this clonotype. This chain links TRBV7-8 with TRBJ1-3; tentative D call: TRBD1 (5 bases). Trimming pared 2 bases from V and 0 bases from J, leaving 11 bases between. Germline V gene lookup returns CDR1 SGHVS and CDR2 FQNEAQ. The CDR3 is made up of 16 amino acids. The CDR3 here is CASSLQGMSSGNTIYF. The CDR3 DNA is TGTGCCAGCAGCTTACAGGGAATGAGCTCTGGAAACACCATATATTTT.

This clonotype occurred many times. J is TRBJ2-1 and V is TRBV20-1; D remains unclear. Germline CDR1 is DFQATT and CDR2 is SNEGSKA (reference sequence). The CDR3 is 14 residues long. V was pared by 3 bases and J by 7 bases, with 16 bases between. CDR3 coding DNA: TGCAGTGCTAGGGCCGACCCGGACGCGAATGAGCAGTTCTTC. This encodes CSARADPDANEQFF.

At least ten counts were recorded for this clonotype. The V gene is TRBV10-3, the J gene TRBJ1-2; TRBD1 is a possible D gene (5 bases). CDR1 and CDR2 from the germline V gene are ENHRY and SYGVKD. The CDR3 is 15 residues long. V lost 0 bases and J 2 bases, leaving 10 bases between the germline ends. Written as DNA, the CDR3 is TGTGCCATCAGTGAGTCGGCGACAGAAAACTATGGCTACACCTTC. This gives the protein CAISESATENYGYTF.